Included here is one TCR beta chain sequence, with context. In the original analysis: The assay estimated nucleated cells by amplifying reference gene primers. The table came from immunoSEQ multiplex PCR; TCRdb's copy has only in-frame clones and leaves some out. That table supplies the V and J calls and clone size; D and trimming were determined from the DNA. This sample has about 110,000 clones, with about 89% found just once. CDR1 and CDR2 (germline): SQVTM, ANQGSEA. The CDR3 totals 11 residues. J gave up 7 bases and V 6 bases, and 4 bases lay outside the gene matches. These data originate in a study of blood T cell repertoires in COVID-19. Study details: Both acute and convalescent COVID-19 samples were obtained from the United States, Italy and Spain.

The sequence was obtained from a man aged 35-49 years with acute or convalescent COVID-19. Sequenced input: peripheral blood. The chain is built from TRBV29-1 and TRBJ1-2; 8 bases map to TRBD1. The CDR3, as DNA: TGCAGCGTCCTCGACAGGGGTGGCTACACCTTC. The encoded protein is CSVLDRGGYTF.